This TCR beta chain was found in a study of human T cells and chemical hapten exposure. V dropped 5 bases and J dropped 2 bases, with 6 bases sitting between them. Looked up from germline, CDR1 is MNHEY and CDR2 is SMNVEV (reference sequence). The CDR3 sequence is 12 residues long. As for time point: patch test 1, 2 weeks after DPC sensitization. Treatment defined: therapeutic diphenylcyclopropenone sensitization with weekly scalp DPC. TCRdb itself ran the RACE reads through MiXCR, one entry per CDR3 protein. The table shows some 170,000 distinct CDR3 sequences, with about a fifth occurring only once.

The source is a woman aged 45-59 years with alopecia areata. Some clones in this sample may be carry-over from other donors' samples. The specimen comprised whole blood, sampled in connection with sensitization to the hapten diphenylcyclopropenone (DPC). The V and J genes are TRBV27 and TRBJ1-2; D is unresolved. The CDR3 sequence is CASSSPNYGYTF. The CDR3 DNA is TGTGCCAGCAGTAGCCCGAACTATGGCTACACCTTC.